These 2 T cell receptor beta chains came from one sample sequenced in a study of blood T cell repertoires in COVID-19. Method: immunoSEQ multiplex PCR; TCRdb's copy keeps in-frame clones and lacks some. This repertoire shows about 250,000 clones, more than 75% found once; its top ten account for roughly 1.7%. The sequencing input was PBMCs or T cells enriched from blood (not recorded which). The receptors originated from a woman aged 45-59 years who had recovered from COVID-19.

V gene TRBV5-1 combines with J gene TRBJ2-3; 8 nucleotides match TRBD2. The CDR3 is 16 residues long. Germline V lookup: CDR1 SGHRS, CDR2 YFSETQ. V lost 0 bases, J lost 3 bases, and 6 bases stayed unmatched. CDR3 residues: CASSLGAGGGTDTQYF. The CDR3 region has the DNA TGCGCCAGCAGCTTGGGTGCGGGGGGTGGTACAGATACGCAGTATTTT. The entire variable domain, with the rest obtained from reference TRBV5-1 and TRBJ2-3, is as follows: KAGVTQTPRYLIKTRGQQVTLSCSPISGHRSVSWYQQTPGQGLQFLFEYFSETQRNKGNFPGRFSGRQFSNSRSEMNVSTLELGDSALYLCASSLGAGGGTDTQYFGPGTRLTVL.

The chain links TRBV10-3 to TRBJ1-2; TRBD1 aligns across 7 bases. Germline V lookup: CDR1 ENHRY, CDR2 SYGVKD. There are 16 residues in the CDR3. After removal of 0 bases from V and 3 bases from J, the junction contained 7 bases not matched to a gene. As DNA, the CDR3 is TGTGCCATCAGTGAGTCGACAGGGAAGCGGGACTATGGCTACACCTTC. Its translation is CAISESTGKRDYGYTF.